Below, one T cell receptor beta chain is given with its context. Its antigen is as yet unknown. This sample was included in a study of post-analysis software for immune sequencing data. Points from the study as a whole: Comparison with controls showed significantly lower normalized Chao1 diversity in multiple sclerosis patients. TRBV5-6, TRBV5-1 and TRBV20-1 were among 4 or 5 TRBV segments more frequent in patients than controls.

Unique molecular identifiers tagged the TCR beta cDNA libraries. TCRdb processed the PCR reads anew with MiXCR; each CDR3 protein has one entry. The sample shows approximately 660,000 distinct CDR3 sequences, approximately 59% of them seen only once. Germline lookup yields CDR1 DFQATT and CDR2 SNEGSKA (reference sequence). Trimming pared 7 bases from V and 0 bases from J, leaving 12 bases between. The CDR3 contains 13 residues. Source material: blood. The chain employs TRBV20-1 and TRBJ1-1; no firm D call. The sequence derives from a girl aged 2-10 years with multiple sclerosis. The CDR3 is CSVESNMNTEAFF. CDR3 nucleotide sequence: TGCAGTGTCGAGTCTAACATGAACACTGAAGCTTTCTTT.